Below are 25 T cell receptor beta chains sequenced from a single sample in a study of tumor and adjacent non-tumor tissue in lung cancer. Three rounds of nested PCR, following a modified ARM-PCR protocol, produced the TCRbeta library. TCRdb processed the multiplex PCR reads anew with MiXCR; each CDR3 protein has one entry. The sample contains roughly 81,000 distinct CDR3 sequences, 61% of which appear only once. RNA was extracted from bulk tissue without any cell sorting. Sample: lung tumor tissue. These receptors were collected from a man between 65 and 79 years old with non-small cell lung cancer.

The chain couples TRBV20-1 to TRBJ2-1, with 10 bases fitting TRBD1. Trimming cost V 6 bases and J 5 bases; bases outside gene matches: 7. The CDR3 has 14 amino acids. The germline gives CDR1 DFQATT, CDR2 SNEGSKA (reference sequence). CDR3: CSARGQGDDNEQFF. The CDR3, as DNA: TGCAGTGCCCGAGGACAGGGGGATGACAATGAGCAGTTCTTC.

This clonotype was detected once. One end of the junction does not line up with germline, which may come from a read error. The chain is built from TRBV10-3 and TRBJ2-5; D gene uncertain. The CDR3 consists of 11 residues. CDR1 and CDR2 from the germline V gene are ENHRY and SYGVKD. In nucleotides, the CDR3 is TGTACCATCAGTGCCCAAGATGCCCAGTACTTC. This translates into CTISAQDAQYF.

This clonotype occurred many times. The chain joins TRBV10-3 to TRBJ2-7; 8 positions agree with TRBD1. Germline V gives CDR1 ENHRY, CDR2 SYGVKD. After removal of 8 bases from V and 0 bases from J, the junction contained 9 bases not matched to a gene. The CDR3 has 15 amino acids. Here the CDR3 reads CAIGRGQDYSYEQYF. Written as DNA, the CDR3 is TGTGCCATCGGCCGGGGACAGGATTACTCCTACGAGCAGTACTTC.

This clonotype appeared many times. The gene calls are TRBV10-3 and TRBJ1-6, with TRBD1 identical over 9 bases. J lost 9 bases, V lost 2 bases, and 5 bases had no gene match. The germline V gene has CDR1 ENHRY and CDR2 SYGVKD. The CDR3 consists of 15 residues. The CDR3 reads CAISERGQGGSPLHF. The CDR3 DNA reads TGTGCCATCAGTGAGAGGGGACAGGGAGGTTCACCCCTCCACTTT.

Regarding this clonotype: The junction and the germline gene differ at one end; a read error may be behind it. V is TRBV28 and J is TRBJ2-1; 9 nucleotides agree with TRBD1. The CDR3 loop spans 15 amino acids. Germline V gene data show CDR1 as MDHEN and CDR2 as SYDVKM. DNA of the CDR3: TGTGCCGGCAGCCCCCTCGGACAGGGGTACAATGAGCAATTCTTC. Translation: CAGSPLGQGYNEQFF.

This clonotype was seen ten or more times. CDR3 sequence reads: CASSSGLAGGPGQFF. CDR3 in DNA: TGTGCCAGCAGCTCGGGACTAGCGGGAGGGCCCGGGCAGTTCTTC. The chain recombines TRBV7-3 with TRBJ2-1; 16 bases line up with TRBD2. J gave up 12 bases and V 4 bases, and 6 bases lay outside the gene matches. Per germline, CDR1 SGHTA and CDR2 FQGTGA. This CDR3 region has 15 residues.

On this clonotype: Likely a read error: the CDR3 ends without its conserved phenylalanine or tryptophan. V and J are TRBV28 and TRBJ1-2; tentative D call: TRBD1 (6 bases). Germline V CDR1 and CDR2: MDHEN, SYDVKM. CDR3 length: 15 amino acids. Trimming removed 6 bases at V and 4 bases at J, with 18 bases between. The CDR3 nucleotides are TGTGCCAGCAGACAAACCCAGGGGACTGCCTATGGCTACACCCTC. Translated, it gives CASRQTQGTAYGYTL.

On this clonotype: One base away lies a much larger clone, so this may be a sequencing read error. The chain has TRBV13 and TRBJ2-3, with a tentative D call TRBD1 (5 bases). The germline V gene encodes CDR1 PRHDT and CDR2 FYEKMQ (reference sequence). The CDR3 has 14 amino acids. Trimming took 5 bases from V and 4 from J, leaving 13 bases between them. Here the CDR3 reads CASSQLWGADTQYF. CDR3 DNA sequence: TGTGCCAGCAGCCAATTATGGGGCGCAGATACGCAGTATTTT.

The chain recombines TRBV5-4 with TRBJ2-7, with TRBD1 matching over 10 bases. The CDR3 is 14 residues long. Germline assignment: CDR1 SGHNT and CDR2 YYREEE (reference sequence). Trimming at V came to 7 bases and at J to 9 bases, leaving 13 bases not matched to a gene. Here the CDR3 reads CASGPGTGEHGQYF. CDR3 bases: TGTGCCAGCGGGCCCGGGACAGGGGAACACGGGCAGTACTTC.

The V and J genes are TRBV28 and TRBJ1-5; D gene ambiguous. The CDR3 has 13 residues. V lost 4 bases and J lost 14, with 18 bases in between. The germline CDR1 and CDR2 sequences are MDHEN and SYDVKM. In DNA, the CDR3 is TGTGCCAGCAGTTCCGATGGGAATCAACCCAAGCATTTT. This encodes CASSSDGNQPKHF.

A few counts support this clonotype. The chain links TRBV7-2 to TRBJ2-3, with D maybe TRBD2 (5 bases). CDR1 and CDR2 from the germline V gene are SGHTA and FQGNSA. The CDR3 has 15 amino acids. Trimming shortened V by 4 bases and J by 2 bases, and 13 bases separated the two germline ends. The CDR3 is CASSSDYLSTDTQYF. CDR3 nucleotide sequence: TGTGCCAGCAGCTCAGACTACCTTTCCACAGATACGCAGTATTTT.

The table lists this clonotype with many counts. The chain is built from TRBV12-3 or TRBV12-4 and TRBJ2-3; D unclear. The germline V and J ends were trimmed by 1 base and 1 base, with 9 bases remaining between them. The CDR3 contains 15 residues. CDR3 region: CASSLEGIGTDTQYF. CDR3 sequence (DNA): TGTGCCAGCAGTTTAGAAGGAATCGGCACAGATACGCAGTATTTT.

The chain has TRBV24-1 and TRBJ1-2, with no clear D. The CDR3 sequence is 12 residues long. Germline assignment: CDR1 KGHDR and CDR2 SFDVKD. The CDR3: CVTKDRAGGYTF. The CDR3 DNA sequence: TGTGTCACGAAGGACCGGGCCGGTGGCTACACCTTC.

In its sample, this clonotype was seen many times. The chain joins TRBV25-1 to TRBJ2-2, with D possibly matching TRBD2 (6 bases). Germline V gene lookup returns CDR1 MGHDK and CDR2 SYGVNS. Deletions cut 6 bases from V and 0 bases from J, with 14 bases between. The CDR3 is made up of 16 amino acids. CDR3 amino acids: CASSRRAGANTGELFF. CDR3 sequence (DNA): TGTGCCAGCAGCAGGAGGGCCGGGGCGAACACCGGGGAGCTGTTTTTT.

A word on this clonotype: At one of its ends the junction is not consistent with the germline gene, which may arise from a read error. The chain recombines TRBV4-2 with TRBJ1-5; D is unresolved. Germline lookup yields CDR1 LGHNA and CDR2 YNFKEQ. This CDR3 has 15 residues. DNA of the CDR3: TGTGCCAGTAGCCCAGGCCTGTTGAATGGGCAGCCCCAGCATTTT. Amino acid sequence: CASSPGLLNGQPQHF.

A word on this clonotype: A much larger clone is a single base away; this may be a read error. V gene TRBV10-3 combines with J gene TRBJ2-1; 9 nucleotides agree with TRBD2. This CDR3 region has 15 residues. Germline V CDR1 and CDR2: ENHRY, SYGVKD. Trimming cost V 6 bases and J 4 bases; bases outside gene matches: 7. CDR3 sequence reads: CAIRWAGGDYNEQFF. CDR3 DNA: TGTGCCATCAGATGGGCGGGGGGGGATTACAATGAGCAGTTCTTC.

On this clonotype: Possible read error: a much larger clone is one base away. The rearrangement uses TRBV5-1 and TRBJ2-2; D call uncertain. Trimming removed 1 base at V and 2 bases at J, with 12 bases between. CDR3 size: 16 residues. Germline CDR1 SGHRS, CDR2 YFSETQ. CDR3 bases: TGCGCCAGCAGCTTGTCCATAGGGCAAAACACCGGGGAGCTGTTTTTT. Protein product: CASSLSIGQNTGELFF.

This clonotype was seen a handful of times. This rearrangement joins TRBV28 to TRBJ2-1; TRBD1 aligns across 9 bases. Germline-derived CDR1 and CDR2 are MDHEN and SYDVKM. With V trimmed by 3 bases and J by 6 bases, 0 bases remained unmatched. CDR3 length: 13 amino acids. The CDR3 region has the DNA TGTGCCAGCAGTTTGACAGGGGGCAATGAGCAGTTCTTC. Residues: CASSLTGGNEQFF. The whole variable domain, filled in from reference TRBV28 and TRBJ2-1, reads DVKVTQSSRYLVKRTGEKVFLECVQDMDHENMFWYRQDPGLGLRLIYFSYDVKMKEKGDIPEGYSVSREKKERFSLILESASTNQTSMYLCASSLTGGNEQFFGPGTRLTVL.

For this clonotype: At one end, the junction sequence differs from germline, possibly due to a read error. The V and J genes are TRBV6-5 and TRBJ2-7, with 9 bases aligning to TRBD2. The CDR3 is 15 amino acids. Germline values: CDR1 MNHEY, CDR2 SVGAGI. The CDR3 DNA reads TGTGCCAACAGTTACCTGGCTAGCGGGAATTACGAGCAGTACTTC. Protein: CANSYLASGNYEQYF.

This clonotype has ten or more counts. The chain carries TRBV29-1 and TRBJ1-1; TRBD1 is a possible D gene (5 bases). Trimming took 7 bases from V and 1 from J, leaving 16 bases between them. Germline V gene sequence: CDR1 SQVTM, CDR2 ANQGSEA. This CDR3 contains 14 residues. For the CDR3, the DNA is TGCAGCGCCACCCTCGGGGCGACGAACACTGAAGCTTTCTTT. Amino acid sequence: CSATLGATNTEAFF.

This chain uses TRBV4-1 with TRBJ2-7; 9 bases agree with TRBD1. This CDR3 is 13 amino acids long. The V gene end was trimmed by 6 bases and the J gene end by 5 bases; junction bases not matched to a gene: 5. Germline V gene data show CDR1 as MGHRA and CDR2 as YSYEKL. The CDR3 coding sequence is TGCGCCAGCAGTCGCTGGACAGGGGACGAGCAGTACTTC. Its protein is CASSRWTGDEQYF.

Details on this clonotype: The junction differs from germline at one of its ends, possibly a read error. The chain carries TRBV5-6 and TRBJ2-7, with a weak D call TRBD1 (5 bases). This CDR3 has 16 amino acids. Germline V CDR1 and CDR2: SGHDT, YYEEEE. CDR3 in amino acids: CASSLGPTGNGYVQYF. Here the CDR3 DNA reads TGTGCCAGCAGCCTTGGCCCCACAGGAAACGGCTACGTGCAGTACTTC.

Details on this clonotype: One junction end disagrees with the germline gene, perhaps due to a read error. This chain links TRBV11-2 with TRBJ2-3, with no clear D. The CDR3 sequence is 15 residues long. Germline CDR1 is SGHAT and CDR2 is FQNNGV. As DNA, the CDR3 is TGTGTCAGCAGCTTCGATGGGGTCGTGGCAGATACGCAGTATTTT. It codes for CVSSFDGVVADTQYF.

The CDR3 bases are TGCAGCGTTAGTGGGGTCCCGGGGACTAGCTATGAGCAGTACTTC. Encoded protein: CSVSGVPGTSYEQYF. The chain links TRBV29-1 to TRBJ2-7; 9 nucleotides align to TRBD2. The CDR3 is 15 residues long. V trimming: 5 bases; J trimming: 7 bases; junction bases outside the gene matches: 15. Germline loops: CDR1 SQVTM, CDR2 ANQGSEA.

This clonotype was seen a handful of times. This sequence may be a read error, since a much larger clone differs from it by one base. The V call is TRBV10-3, the J call TRBJ2-3, with TRBD1 identical over 7 bases. This CDR3 spans 12 amino acids. Germline V gene lookup returns CDR1 ENHRY and CDR2 SYGVKD. The DNA for the CDR3 is TGTACCATCCGAGGGGGCCCCGGTACGCAGTATTTT. Translated, it gives CTIRGGPGTQYF.